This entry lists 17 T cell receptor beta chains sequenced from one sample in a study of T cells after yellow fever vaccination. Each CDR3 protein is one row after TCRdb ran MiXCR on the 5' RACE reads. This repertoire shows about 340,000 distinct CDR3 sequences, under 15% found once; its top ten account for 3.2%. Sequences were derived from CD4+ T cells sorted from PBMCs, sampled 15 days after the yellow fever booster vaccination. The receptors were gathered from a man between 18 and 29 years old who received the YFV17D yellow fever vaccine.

CDR3 in amino acids: CASLAGDYTDTQYF. CDR3 bases: TGTGCCAGCTTAGCGGGGGACTACACAGATACGCAGTATTTT. V and J are TRBV6-6 and TRBJ2-3; 9 bases line up with TRBD2. The germline V gene encodes CDR1 MNHNY and CDR2 SVGAGI (reference sequence). The V and J ends lost 8 bases and 2 bases, in that order; junction bases with no gene match: 5. The CDR3 totals 14 residues.

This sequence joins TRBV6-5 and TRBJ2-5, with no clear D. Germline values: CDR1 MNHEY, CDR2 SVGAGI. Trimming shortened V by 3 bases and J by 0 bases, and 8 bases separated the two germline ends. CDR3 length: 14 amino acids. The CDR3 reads CASSYLAYQETQYF. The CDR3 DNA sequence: TGTGCCAGCAGTTATTTGGCGTACCAAGAGACCCAGTACTTC.

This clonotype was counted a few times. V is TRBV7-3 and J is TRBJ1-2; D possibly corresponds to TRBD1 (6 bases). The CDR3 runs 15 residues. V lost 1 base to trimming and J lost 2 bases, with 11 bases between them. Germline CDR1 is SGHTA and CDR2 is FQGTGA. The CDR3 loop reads CASSLIGGANYGYTF. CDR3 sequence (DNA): TGTGCCAGCAGCTTAATAGGGGGGGCCAACTATGGCTACACCTTC.

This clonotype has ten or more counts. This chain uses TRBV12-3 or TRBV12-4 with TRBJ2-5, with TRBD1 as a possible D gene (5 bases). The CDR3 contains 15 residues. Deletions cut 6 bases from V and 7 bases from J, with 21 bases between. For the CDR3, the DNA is TGTGCCAGCAGCCCTCAAGGCAGGGATCCGGTGACCCAGTACTTC. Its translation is CASSPQGRDPVTQYF.

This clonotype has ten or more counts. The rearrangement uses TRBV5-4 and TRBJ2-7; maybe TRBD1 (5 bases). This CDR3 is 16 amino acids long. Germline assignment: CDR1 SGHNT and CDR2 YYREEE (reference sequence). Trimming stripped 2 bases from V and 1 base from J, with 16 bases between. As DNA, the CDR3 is TGTGCCAGCAGCTTTGGGTTTGACAGCCCATCCTACGAGCAGTACTTC. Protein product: CASSFGFDSPSYEQYF.

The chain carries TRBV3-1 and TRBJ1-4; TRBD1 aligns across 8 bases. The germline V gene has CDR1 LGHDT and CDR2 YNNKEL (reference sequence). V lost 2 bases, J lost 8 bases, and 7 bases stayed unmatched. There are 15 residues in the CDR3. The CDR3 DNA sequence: TGTGCCAGCAGCCAAAGGACAGGGCGTTTCGAAAAACTGTTTTTT. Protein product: CASSQRTGRFEKLFF. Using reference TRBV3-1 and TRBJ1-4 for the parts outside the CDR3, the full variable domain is DTAVSQTPKYLVTQMGNDKSIKCEQNLGHDTMYWYKQDSKKFLKIMFSYNNKELIINETVPNRFSPKSPDKAHLNLHINSLELGDSAVYFCASSQRTGRFEKLFFGSGTQLSVL.

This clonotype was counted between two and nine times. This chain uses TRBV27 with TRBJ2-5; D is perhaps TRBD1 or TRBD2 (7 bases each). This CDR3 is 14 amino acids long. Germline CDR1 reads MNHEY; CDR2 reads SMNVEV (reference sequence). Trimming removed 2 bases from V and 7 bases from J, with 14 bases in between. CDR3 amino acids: CASSLAQGRGTQYF. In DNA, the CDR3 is TGTGCCAGCAGTTTAGCACAGGGGAGGGGGACCCAGTACTTC.

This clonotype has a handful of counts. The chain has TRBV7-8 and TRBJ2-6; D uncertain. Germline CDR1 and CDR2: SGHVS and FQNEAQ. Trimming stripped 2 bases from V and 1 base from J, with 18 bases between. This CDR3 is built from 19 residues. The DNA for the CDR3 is TGTGCCAGCAGCTTAATTACAGTTTTTCCCCTATCTGGGGCCAACGTCCTGACTTTC. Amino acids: CASSLITVFPLSGANVLTF.

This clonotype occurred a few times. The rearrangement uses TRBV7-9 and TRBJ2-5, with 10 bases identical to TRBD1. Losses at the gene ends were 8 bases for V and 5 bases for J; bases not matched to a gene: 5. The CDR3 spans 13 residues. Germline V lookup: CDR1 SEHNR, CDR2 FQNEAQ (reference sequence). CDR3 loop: CASGGQGLETQYF. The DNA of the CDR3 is TGTGCCAGCGGGGGACAGGGGTTGGAGACCCAGTACTTC.

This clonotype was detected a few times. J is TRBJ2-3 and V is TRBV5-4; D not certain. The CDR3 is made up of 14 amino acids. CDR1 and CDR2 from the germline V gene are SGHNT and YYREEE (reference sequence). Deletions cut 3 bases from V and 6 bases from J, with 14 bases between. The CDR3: CASSSPPLEDTQYF. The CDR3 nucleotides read TGTGCCAGCAGCTCTCCTCCTCTTGAGGATACGCAGTATTTT.

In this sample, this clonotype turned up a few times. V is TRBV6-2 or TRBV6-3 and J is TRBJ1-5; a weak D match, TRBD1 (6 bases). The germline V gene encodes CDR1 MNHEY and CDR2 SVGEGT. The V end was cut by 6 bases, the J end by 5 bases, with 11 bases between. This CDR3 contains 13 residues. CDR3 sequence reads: CASSPRTDQPQHF. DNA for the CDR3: TGTGCCAGCAGCCCCAGGACAGATCAGCCCCAGCATTTT.

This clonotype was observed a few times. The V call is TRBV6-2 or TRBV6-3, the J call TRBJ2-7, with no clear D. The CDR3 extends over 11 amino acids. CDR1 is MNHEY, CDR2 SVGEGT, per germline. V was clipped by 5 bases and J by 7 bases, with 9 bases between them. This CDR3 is CASSPRWEQYF. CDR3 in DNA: TGTGCCAGCAGTCCCCGTTGGGAGCAGTACTTC.

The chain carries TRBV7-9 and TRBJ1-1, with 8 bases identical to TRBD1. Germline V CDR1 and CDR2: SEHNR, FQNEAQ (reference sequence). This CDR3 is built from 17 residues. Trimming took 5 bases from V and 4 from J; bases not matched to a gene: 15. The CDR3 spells CASSPHLNLDRGTEAFF. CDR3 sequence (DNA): TGTGCCAGCAGCCCCCACTTGAACCTTGACAGGGGCACTGAAGCTTTCTTT.

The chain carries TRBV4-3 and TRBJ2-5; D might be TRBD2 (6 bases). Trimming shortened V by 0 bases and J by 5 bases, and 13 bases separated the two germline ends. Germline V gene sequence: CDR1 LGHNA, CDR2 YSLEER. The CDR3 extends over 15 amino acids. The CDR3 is CASSQERGRWETQYF. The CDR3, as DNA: TGCGCCAGCAGCCAAGAACGAGGGAGGTGGGAGACCCAGTACTTC.

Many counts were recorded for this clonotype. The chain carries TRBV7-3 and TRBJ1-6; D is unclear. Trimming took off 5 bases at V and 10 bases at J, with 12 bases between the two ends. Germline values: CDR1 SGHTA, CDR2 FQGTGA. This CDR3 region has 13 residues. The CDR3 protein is CASSPREDSPLHF. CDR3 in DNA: TGTGCCAGCAGCCCTCGGGAGGACTCACCCCTCCACTTT.

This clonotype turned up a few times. Here the CDR3 reads CASSLVALSGNTIYF. The CDR3 bases are TGTGCCAGCAGCTTAGTGGCGCTCTCTGGAAACACCATATATTTT. This chain uses TRBV7-2 with TRBJ1-3; D not certain. Per the germline V gene, CDR1 is SGHTA and CDR2 is FQGNSA. CDR3 length: 15 residues. Trimming took 1 base from V and 0 from J, leaving 7 bases between them.

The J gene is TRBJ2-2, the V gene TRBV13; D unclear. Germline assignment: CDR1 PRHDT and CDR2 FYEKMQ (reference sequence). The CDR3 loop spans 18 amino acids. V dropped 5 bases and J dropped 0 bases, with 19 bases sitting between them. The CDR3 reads CASSPAPARFANTGELFF. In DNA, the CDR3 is TGTGCCAGCAGCCCCGCCCCAGCTAGGTTCGCGAACACCGGGGAGCTGTTTTTT.